This T cell receptor (beta chain) derives from a study of blood T cell repertoires in COVID-19. Study overall: Acute and convalescent COVID-19 specimens originated in the United States, Italy and Spain.

Germline-derived CDR1 and CDR2 are MGHRA and YSYEKL. The ends lost 1 base at V and 0 bases at J; junction bases unmatched: 7. This CDR3 is built from 18 residues. Data came from immunoSEQ multiplex PCR; TCRdb stores just in-frame clones and leaves some out. The sample lists about 270,000 clones; 81% were seen once. The clonotype originates from a woman in her sixties with active or convalescent COVID-19. This chain links TRBV4-1 with TRBJ2-3, with 10 bases identical to TRBD1. The sample taken for sequencing was peripheral blood. Here the CDR3 reads CASSQAGQGRGSTDTQYF. The CDR3 DNA sequence: TGCGCCAGCAGCCAAGCGGGACAGGGGAGGGGTAGCACAGATACGCAGTATTTT.